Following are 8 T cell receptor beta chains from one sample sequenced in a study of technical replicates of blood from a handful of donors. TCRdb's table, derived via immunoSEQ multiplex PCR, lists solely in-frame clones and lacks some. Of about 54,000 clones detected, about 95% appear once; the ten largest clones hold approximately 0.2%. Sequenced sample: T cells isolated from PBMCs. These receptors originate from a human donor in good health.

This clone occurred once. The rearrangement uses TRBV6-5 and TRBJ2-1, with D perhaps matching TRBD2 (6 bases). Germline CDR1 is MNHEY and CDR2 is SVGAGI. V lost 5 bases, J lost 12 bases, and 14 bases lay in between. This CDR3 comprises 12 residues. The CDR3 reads CASSGRTGRQFF. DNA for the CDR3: TGTGCCAGCAGTGGGAGGACTGGTCGGCAGTTCTTC.

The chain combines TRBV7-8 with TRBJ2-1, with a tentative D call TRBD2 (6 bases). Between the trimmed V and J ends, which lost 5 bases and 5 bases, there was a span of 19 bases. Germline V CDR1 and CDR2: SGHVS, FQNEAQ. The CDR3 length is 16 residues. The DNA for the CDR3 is TGTGCCAGCAGCCGGCTGCCAGGCGGGATGGACAATGAGCAGTTCTTC. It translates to CASSRLPGGMDNEQFF.

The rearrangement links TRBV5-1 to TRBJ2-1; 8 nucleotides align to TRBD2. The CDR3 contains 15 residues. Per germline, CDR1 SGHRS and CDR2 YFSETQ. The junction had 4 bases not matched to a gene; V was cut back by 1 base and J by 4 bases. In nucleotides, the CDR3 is TGCGCCAGCAGCTTGACTAGCGGAACTTACAATGAGCAGTTCTTC. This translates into CASSLTSGTYNEQFF.

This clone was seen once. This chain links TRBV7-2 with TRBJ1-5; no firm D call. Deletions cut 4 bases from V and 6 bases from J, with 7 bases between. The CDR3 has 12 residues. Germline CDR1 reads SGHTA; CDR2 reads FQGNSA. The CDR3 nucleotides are TGTGCCAGCAGCTGGTCGGGTCAGCCCCAGCATTTT. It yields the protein CASSWSGQPQHF.

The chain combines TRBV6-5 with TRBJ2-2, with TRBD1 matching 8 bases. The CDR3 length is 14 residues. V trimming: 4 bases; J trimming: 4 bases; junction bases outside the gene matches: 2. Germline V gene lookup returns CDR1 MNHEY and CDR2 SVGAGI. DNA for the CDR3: TGTGCCAGCAGTTCAGGGGGCGTCACCGGGGAGCTGTTTTTT. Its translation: CASSSGGVTGELFF.

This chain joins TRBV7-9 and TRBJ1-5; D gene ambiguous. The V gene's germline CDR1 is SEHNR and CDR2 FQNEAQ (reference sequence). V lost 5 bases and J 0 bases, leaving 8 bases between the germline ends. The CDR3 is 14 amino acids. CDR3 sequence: CASSPGYSNQPQHF. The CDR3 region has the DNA TGTGCCAGCAGCCCGGGGTATAGCAATCAGCCCCAGCATTTT. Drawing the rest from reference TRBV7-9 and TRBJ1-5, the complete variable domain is DTGVSQNPRHKITKRGQNVTFRCDPISEHNRLYWYRQTLGQGPEFLTYFQNEAQLEKSRLLSDRFSAERPKGSFSTLEIQRTEQGDSAMYLCASSPGYSNQPQHFGDGTRLSIL.

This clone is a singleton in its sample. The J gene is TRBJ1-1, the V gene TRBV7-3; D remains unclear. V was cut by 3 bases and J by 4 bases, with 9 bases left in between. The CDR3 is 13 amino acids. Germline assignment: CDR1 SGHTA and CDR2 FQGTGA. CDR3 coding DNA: TGTGCCAGCAGCTTTGGGCAGACCACTGAAGCTTTCTTT. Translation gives CASSFGQTTEAFF. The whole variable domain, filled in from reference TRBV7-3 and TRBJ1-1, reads GAGVSQTPSNKVTEKGKYVELRCDPISGHTALYWYRQSLGQGPEFLIYFQGTGAADDSGLPNDRFFAVRPEGSVSTLKIQRTERGDSAVYLCASSFGQTTEAFFGQGTRLTVV.

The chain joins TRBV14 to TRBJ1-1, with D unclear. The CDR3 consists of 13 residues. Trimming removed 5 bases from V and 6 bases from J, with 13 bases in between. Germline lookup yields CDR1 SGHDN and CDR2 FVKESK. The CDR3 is CASSLTLIPEAFF. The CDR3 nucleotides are TGTGCCAGCAGCTTGACTCTCATCCCTGAAGCTTTCTTT.